One sample yielded the 17 T cell receptor beta chains listed below, sequenced in a study of T cells in tuberculosis. Profiling relied on immunoSEQ multiplex PCR, and the TCRdb table lists in-frame clones only, not all of them. The sample lists tens of thousands of clones, 90% to 95% occurring once. Sequencing input: PBMCs. Source of these receptors: a donor aged 10 to 29 with latent tuberculosis or without tuberculosis infection.

A single count supports this clone. The chain joins TRBV12-5 to TRBJ1-5; D might be TRBD1 (5 bases). V was shortened by 4 bases and J by 0 bases, with 7 bases between the two germline ends. The length of the CDR3 is 14 residues. From germline, CDR1 is LGHNT and CDR2 FRNRAP. CDR3 loop: CASGSGYSNQPQHF. Written as DNA, the CDR3 is TGTGCTAGTGGTTCAGGGTATAGCAATCAGCCCCAGCATTTT.

The chain links TRBV29-1 to TRBJ2-4; TRBD2 aligns across 9 bases. After removal of 0 bases from V and 2 bases from J, the junction contained 11 bases not matched to a gene. In germline, CDR1 is SQVTM, CDR2 ANQGSEA. The CDR3 spans 18 residues. CDR3 residues: CSVEDRGSGRRSKNIQYF. For the CDR3, the DNA is TGCAGCGTTGAAGATCGAGGGAGCGGGAGGAGATCCAAAAACATTCAGTACTTC. The variable domain in full, completed from reference TRBV29-1 and TRBJ2-4, reads SAVISQKPSRDICQRGTSLTIQCQVDSQVTMMFWYRQQPGQSLTLIATANQGSEATYESGFVIDKFPISRPNLTFSTLTVSNMSPEDSSIYLCSVEDRGSGRRSKNIQYFGAGTRLSVL.

The chain carries TRBV30 and TRBJ2-5; D gene unclear. The length of the CDR3 is 11 residues. Per the germline V gene, CDR1 is GTSNPN and CDR2 is SVGIG (reference sequence). Trimming left V 3 bases short and J 5 bases short, with 7 bases between. CDR3 protein: CAWRLGETQYF. In nucleotides, the CDR3 is TGTGCCTGGAGGCTCGGGGAGACCCAGTACTTC.

The chain has TRBV13 and TRBJ2-3, with TRBD2 matching 9 bases. The ends lost 3 bases at V and 0 bases at J; junction bases unmatched: 10. This CDR3 spans 18 amino acids. Germline V gene data show CDR1 as PRHDT and CDR2 as FYEKMQ (reference sequence). CDR3: CASSFGVAGAPSTDTQYF. The CDR3, as DNA: TGTGCCAGCAGCTTTGGAGTAGCGGGGGCTCCTAGCACAGATACGCAGTATTTT. Looking up the rest from reference TRBV13 and TRBJ2-3 gives the full variable domain: AAGVIQSPRHLIKEKRETATLKCYPIPRHDTVYWYQQGPGQDPQFLISFYEKMQSDKGSIPDRFSAQQFSDYHSELNMSSLELGDSALYFCASSFGVAGAPSTDTQYFGPGTRLTVL.

V is TRBV27 and J is TRBJ2-1, with a possible D match to TRBD1 (5 bases). The ends were cut back, 5 bases at V and 4 bases at J, with 9 bases in the middle. The CDR3 runs 13 residues. Germline V gene data show CDR1 as MNHEY and CDR2 as SMNVEV (reference sequence). The CDR3 reads CASSMTAYNEQFF. The DNA of the CDR3 is TGTGCCAGCAGTATGACAGCGTACAATGAGCAGTTCTTC.

This chain uses TRBV5-4 with TRBJ1-2; TRBD1 aligns across 8 bases. The germline gives CDR1 SGHNT, CDR2 YYREEE (reference sequence). The length of the CDR3 is 14 residues. V lost 5 bases and J lost 5; bases outside the gene matches: 8. CDR3 protein: CASSQTGEEYGYTF. DNA of the CDR3: TGTGCCAGCAGTCAGACAGGGGAAGAGTATGGCTACACCTTC. The variable domain in full, with the rest retrieved from reference TRBV5-4 and TRBJ1-2, is ETGVTQSPTHLIKTRGQQVTLRCSSQSGHNTVSWYQQALGQGPQFIFQYYREEENGRGNFPPRFSGLQFPNYSSELNVNALELDDSALYLCASSQTGEEYGYTFGSGTRLTVV.

The rearrangement joins TRBV10-3 to TRBJ2-6; D possibly corresponds to TRBD2 (6 bases). Germline V CDR1 and CDR2: ENHRY, SYGVKD. Trimming cost V 0 bases and J 2 bases, with 8 bases left between them. The CDR3 totals 16 residues. For the CDR3, the DNA is TGTGCCATCAGTGAGTCGGGACTTACTGGGGCCAACGTCCTGACTTTC. Amino acids: CAISESGLTGANVLTF.

This chain joins TRBV4-1 and TRBJ1-2; D not resolved. Germline V lookup: CDR1 MGHRA, CDR2 YSYEKL. The CDR3 contains 14 residues. The V gene lost 6 bases and the J gene lost 5 bases, with 16 bases spanning the gap. The CDR3 DNA sequence: TGCGCCAGCAGATCGGTGGGAAGGGAGTATGGCTACACCTTC. Translated: CASRSVGREYGYTF.

This chain joins TRBV27 and TRBJ1-5; tentative D call: TRBD1 (6 bases). The CDR3 is made up of 16 amino acids. Trimming left V 4 bases short and J 4 bases short, with 17 bases between. The V gene's germline CDR1 is MNHEY and CDR2 SMNVEV (reference sequence). Here the CDR3 reads CASSSRGGSRNQPQHF. The DNA of the CDR3 is TGTGCCAGCAGTTCTAGGGGGGGATCGCGTAATCAGCCCCAGCATTTT.

This chain joins TRBV27 and TRBJ1-2; 8 nucleotides match TRBD1. The J segment lost 5 bases and the V segment lost 6 bases, leaving 8 bases of the junction unmatched. Germline-derived CDR1 and CDR2 are MNHEY and SMNVEV (reference sequence). There are 14 residues in the CDR3. DNA for the CDR3: TGTGCCAGCAGGTGGGGACAGGAAATATATGGCTACACCTTC. Translation: CASRWGQEIYGYTF.

Notes on this clone: Distinct nucleotide sequences in the sample also encode this CDR3. The chain carries TRBV5-1 and TRBJ2-1; 9 bases are shared with TRBD1. Trimming took 4 bases from V and 1 from J; bases not matched to a gene: 3. The CDR3 is 15 amino acids. Looked up from germline, CDR1 is SGHRS and CDR2 is YFSETQ. The CDR3 region is CASSPGQGSYNEQFF. Written as DNA, the CDR3 is TGCGCCAGCAGCCCTGGACAGGGGTCCTACAATGAGCAGTTCTTC.

V and J are TRBV5-6 and TRBJ1-4, with D maybe TRBD1 (6 bases). The CDR3 totals 14 residues. V dropped 3 bases and J dropped 7 bases, with 13 bases sitting between them. Per the germline V gene, CDR1 is SGHDT and CDR2 is YYEEEE. This CDR3 is CASSSGAYGEKLFF. CDR3 coding DNA: TGTGCCAGCAGCTCAGGGGCGTACGGTGAAAAACTGTTTTTT.

This clone came up once. The chain links TRBV11-2 to TRBJ1-1, with D unresolved. CDR1 and CDR2 (germline): SGHAT, FQNNGV. The CDR3 runs 13 residues. V was clipped by 0 bases and J by 10 bases, with 12 bases between them. The DNA of the CDR3 is TGTGCCAGCAGCTTAGATGCGCGGGTTCGAGCTTTCTTT. This sequence encodes CASSLDARVRAFF.

This clone showed up just once. V and J are TRBV4-2 and TRBJ2-2; 7 positions agree with TRBD1. The CDR3 has 15 amino acids. Losses at the gene ends were 4 bases for V and 3 bases for J; bases not matched to a gene: 5. Germline V gene lookup returns CDR1 LGHNA and CDR2 YNFKEQ. The CDR3 protein is CASSLGQVDTGELFF. The CDR3 DNA follows: TGTGCCAGCAGCCTCGGACAGGTGGACACCGGGGAGCTGTTTTTT.

Only one count was recorded for this clone. The J gene is TRBJ2-7, the V gene TRBV7-8; D is perhaps TRBD1 (6 bases). V was clipped by 4 bases and J by 5 bases, with 18 bases between them. This CDR3 is 15 amino acids long. Germline V CDR1 and CDR2: SGHVS, FQNEAQ. CDR3 loop: CASSSTGYPVHEQYF. The CDR3 coding sequence is TGTGCCAGCAGCTCTACAGGGTACCCGGTCCACGAGCAGTACTTC.

V gene TRBV18 combines with J gene TRBJ2-6, with TRBD1 matching 11 bases. Germline V CDR1 and CDR2: KGHSH, LQKENI. The V gene end was trimmed by 3 bases and the J gene end by 0 bases; junction bases not matched to a gene: 13. The CDR3 is 21 residues long. CDR3 bases: TGTGCCAGCTCACCTGGACAGGGGGCGAGCGGGATTGGCTCTGGGGCCAACGTCCTGACTTTC. Its translation: CASSPGQGASGIGSGANVLTF.

The J gene is TRBJ1-2, the V gene TRBV30; D is perhaps TRBD1 (5 bases). From germline, CDR1 is GTSNPN and CDR2 SVGIG (reference sequence). This CDR3 contains 12 residues. V was pared by 3 bases and J by 6 bases, with 11 bases between. CDR3 protein: CAWSAEGHGYTF. CDR3 coding DNA: TGTGCCTGGAGCGCGGAGGGACATGGCTACACCTTC.